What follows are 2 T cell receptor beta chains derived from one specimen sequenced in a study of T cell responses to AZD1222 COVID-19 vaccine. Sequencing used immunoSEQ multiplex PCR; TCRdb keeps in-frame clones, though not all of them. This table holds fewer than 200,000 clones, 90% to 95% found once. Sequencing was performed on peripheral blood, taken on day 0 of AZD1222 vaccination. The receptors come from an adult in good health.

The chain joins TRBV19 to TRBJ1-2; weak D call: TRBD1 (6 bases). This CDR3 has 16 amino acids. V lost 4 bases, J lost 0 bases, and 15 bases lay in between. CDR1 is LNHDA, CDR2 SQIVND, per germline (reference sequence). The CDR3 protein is CASSRTVLPSNYGYTF. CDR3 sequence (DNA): TGTGCCAGTAGTAGGACAGTACTACCTTCTAACTATGGCTACACCTTC.

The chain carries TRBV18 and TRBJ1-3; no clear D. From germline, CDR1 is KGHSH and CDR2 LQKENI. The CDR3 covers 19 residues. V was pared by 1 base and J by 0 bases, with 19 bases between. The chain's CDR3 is CASSPLDTGRSNSGNTIYF. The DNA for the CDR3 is TGTGCCAGCTCACCACTTGATACCGGACGGTCAAACTCTGGAAACACCATATATTTT.